These 24 T cell receptor beta chains originate from one sample sequenced in a study of blood T cells in healthy people across ages. Sample-barcoded 5' priming and a J-beta primer mix drove a second PCR of roughly 6 to 12 cycles. TCRdb used MiXCR to reprocess the 5' RACE reads, holding one entry per CDR3 protein. The sample lists 1.2 million to 1.5 million distinct CDR3 sequences, 42% occurring once. The source material was blood. The receptor set was obtained from a woman between 18 and 29 years old in good health.

The chain couples TRBV30 to TRBJ2-7; unclear D gene. The ends were cut back, 2 bases at V and 2 bases at J, with 10 bases in the middle. Per germline, CDR1 GTSNPN and CDR2 SVGIG (reference sequence). This CDR3 is 13 amino acids long. The CDR3 here is CAWSPPGTYEQYF. Written as DNA, the CDR3 is TGTGCCTGGAGTCCCCCAGGAACCTACGAGCAGTACTTC.

The chain is built from TRBV3-1 and TRBJ2-1; maybe TRBD2 (6 bases). CDR3 length: 17 amino acids. Trimming took off 0 bases at V and 4 bases at J, with 16 bases between the two ends. Per germline, CDR1 LGHDT and CDR2 YNNKEL (reference sequence). CDR3 sequence (DNA): TGTGCCAGCAGCCAAGATATACGAACTAGCCCTTACAATGAGCAGTTCTTC. Translated, it gives CASSQDIRTSPYNEQFF.

The sample holds a few counts of this clonotype. The chain uses TRBV29-1 and TRBJ2-7; D remains unclear. Germline CDR1 and CDR2: SQVTM and ANQGSEA. The ends were cut back, 4 bases at V and 7 bases at J, with 14 bases in the middle. The CDR3 has 12 amino acids. CDR3 residues: CSVVPPSNEQYF. DNA of the CDR3: TGCAGCGTTGTTCCCCCCAGCAATGAGCAGTACTTC.

The chain joins TRBV12-3 or TRBV12-4 to TRBJ2-2; 9 bases are a match to TRBD1. The CDR3 sequence is 15 residues long. Unmatched junction bases numbered 8, after V lost 6 bases and J lost 6 bases. The CDR3 sequence is CASSQLGTGSGELFF. As DNA, the CDR3 is TGTGCCAGCAGCCAGCTAGGGACAGGGTCCGGGGAGCTGTTTTTT.

The chain carries TRBV6-6 and TRBJ2-1; TRBD2 agrees at 11 bases. The germline V gene has CDR1 MNHNY and CDR2 SVGAGI (reference sequence). This CDR3 contains 16 residues. The trim removed 6 bases at V and 4 bases at J, leaving 8 bases unmatched. CDR3: CASSSTSGGQYNEQFF. As DNA, the CDR3 is TGTGCCAGCAGCAGTACTAGCGGGGGCCAATACAATGAGCAGTTCTTC.

The rearrangement links TRBV27 to TRBJ1-2, with 10 bases matching TRBD1. Germline V gene sequence: CDR1 MNHEY, CDR2 SMNVEV (reference sequence). V lost 5 bases, J lost 5 bases, and 11 bases stayed unmatched. This CDR3 has 16 amino acids. The CDR3, as DNA: TGTGCCAGCAGTCGCCCGACAGGGGGCCAGGTTTATGGCTACACCTTC. Protein: CASSRPTGGQVYGYTF.

This clonotype was observed at least ten times. The chain uses TRBV28 and TRBJ2-7, with 8 bases identical to TRBD1. Germline CDR1 reads MDHEN; CDR2 reads SYDVKM. V dropped 6 bases and J dropped 0; count of bases not matched to a gene: 7. The CDR3 totals 15 residues. Here the CDR3 reads CASRLDRASSYEQYF. CDR3 nucleotide sequence: TGTGCCAGCAGGCTGGACAGGGCGAGCTCCTACGAGCAGTACTTC.

This clonotype was found many times. The rearrangement joins TRBV11-2 to TRBJ1-2; possibly TRBD1 for D (6 bases). Germline-derived CDR1 and CDR2 are SGHAT and FQNNGV. Trimming left V 5 bases short and J 6 bases short, with 10 bases between. This CDR3 is 12 amino acids long. The CDR3 DNA is TGTGCCAGCAGCGCCACAGGGAATGGCTACACCTTC. Its protein is CASSATGNGYTF.

This chain connects TRBV7-2 to TRBJ2-7, with D possibly being TRBD2 (6 bases). Per germline, CDR1 SGHTA and CDR2 FQGNSA. This CDR3 spans 13 amino acids. V was trimmed by 0 bases and J by 5 bases, leaving 8 bases between them. CDR3 DNA: TGTGCCAGCAGCTTAGCTTGGGAGGACGAGCAGTACTTC. This encodes CASSLAWEDEQYF.

This clonotype has a handful of counts. CDR3 region: CASSDGLAGRLGQFF. As DNA, the CDR3 is TGTGCCAGCAGTGATGGTCTAGCGGGCAGACTGGGGCAGTTCTTC. The chain has TRBV6-4 and TRBJ2-1; the match to TRBD2 covers 8 bases. There are 15 residues in the CDR3. Germline values: CDR1 MRHNA, CDR2 SNTAGT. The ends lost 3 bases at V and 12 bases at J; junction bases unmatched: 13.

The chain uses TRBV12-3 or TRBV12-4 and TRBJ2-5; TRBD2 matches 10 bases. The CDR3 totals 19 residues. The junction had 16 bases not matched to a gene; V was cut back by 5 bases and J by 1 base. CDR3 protein: CASSPGQGRSGGAQETQYF. The CDR3 nucleotides read TGTGCCAGCAGTCCTGGACAGGGCCGGAGCGGGGGGGCCCAAGAGACCCAGTACTTC.

This clonotype was seen at least ten times. The chain carries TRBV4-2 and TRBJ1-3; D call uncertain. The ends were cut back, 0 bases at V and 2 bases at J, with 8 bases in the middle. The CDR3 is 15 residues long. The germline CDR1 and CDR2 sequences are LGHNA and YNFKEQ. The CDR3 DNA follows: TGTGCCAGCAGCCAAGATCGGGCAGCTGGAAACACCATATATTTT. Translating it yields CASSQDRAAGNTIYF.

The chain is built from TRBV7-2 and TRBJ2-4; tentatively, D is TRBD1 or TRBD2 (7 bases each). Germline V CDR1 and CDR2: SGHTA, FQGNSA. The V and J ends lost 1 base and 10 bases respectively, with 11 bases between them. This CDR3 is built from 13 residues. The CDR3 nucleotides are TGTGCCAGCAGCTTAGTGCAGGGGGGGATTCAGTACTTC. Translating it yields CASSLVQGGIQYF.

This clonotype was seen more than once but under ten times. The gene calls are TRBV10-1 and TRBJ2-1, with D possibly called TRBD1 or TRBD2 (5 bases each). The germline V and J ends were trimmed by 10 bases and 8 bases, with 21 bases remaining between them. The CDR3 runs to 14 residues. Germline lookup yields CDR1 WNHNN and CDR2 SYGVQD (reference sequence). DNA of the CDR3: TGCGCCACCAGAAGGGACGACCAACCGGATGAGCAGTTCTTC. This gives the protein CATRRDDQPDEQFF.

This chain uses TRBV20-1 with TRBJ2-3; the D is unclear. CDR3 length: 14 residues. With 2 bases removed from V and 4 bases from J, the gap between germline ends came to 13 bases. CDR1 and CDR2 (germline): DFQATT, SNEGSKA (reference sequence). The DNA of the CDR3 is TGCAGTGCTAGACCTTTTAGTGGGGCAGATACGCAGTATTTT. Its translation: CSARPFSGADTQYF.

The V call is TRBV21-1, the J call TRBJ1-1. TRBV21-1 is noted as a pseudogene. The CDR3 is 10 amino acids. In DNA form, the CDR3 reads TGTGCCAGCAGGAAGGCTGAAGCTTTCTTT. Translated: CASRKAEAFF.

This chain uses TRBV10-1 with TRBJ2-1; TRBD1 might be the D (7 bases). Trimming left V 0 bases short and J 4 bases short, with 19 bases between. This CDR3 comprises 18 residues. Germline CDR1 is WNHNN and CDR2 is SYGVQD (reference sequence). Written as DNA, the CDR3 is TGCGCCAGCAGTGAGTCTGGAGGGGGCCTAGCTGGATACAATGAGCAGTTCTTC. Encoded protein: CASSESGGGLAGYNEQFF.

The chain couples TRBV6-5 to TRBJ2-3; 7 nucleotides line up with TRBD2. The length of the CDR3 is 15 residues. J gave up 3 bases and V 6 bases, and 9 bases lay outside the gene matches. Germline V gene data show CDR1 as MNHEY and CDR2 as SVGAGI. CDR3 coding DNA: TGTGCCAGCAGCCGCGGGGGACTAAGGACAGATACGCAGTATTTT. Protein product: CASSRGGLRTDTQYF.

The chain combines TRBV7-3 with TRBJ2-4; D may correspond to TRBD1 or TRBD2 (5 bases each). CDR3 length equals 16 residues. Germline-derived CDR1 and CDR2 are SGHTA and FQGTGA. The V and J ends lost 4 bases and 0 bases respectively, with 13 bases between them. The CDR3 DNA sequence: TGTGCCAGCAGCTCGTTGGGACCACTAGCCAAAAACATTCAGTACTTC. Protein product: CASSSLGPLAKNIQYF.

The chain employs TRBV12-3 or TRBV12-4 and TRBJ2-5, with 8 bases matching TRBD2. V trimming: 5 bases; J trimming: 4 bases; junction bases outside the gene matches: 9. This CDR3 comprises 15 residues. The CDR3 loop is CASSPLGLARETQYF. CDR3 in DNA: TGTGCCAGCAGTCCCCTCGGACTAGCCCGAGAGACCCAGTACTTC.

This clonotype was found a few times. V gene TRBV6-5 combines with J gene TRBJ2-7; D remains unclear. The CDR3 is 14 amino acids. V was shortened by 6 bases and J by 5 bases, with 17 bases between the two germline ends. CDR1 and CDR2 from the germline V gene are MNHEY and SVGAGI. The CDR3 is CASSRDGVRNEQYF. The CDR3 coding sequence is TGTGCCAGCAGCCGTGACGGAGTGCGGAACGAGCAGTACTTC.

The chain links TRBV2 to TRBJ1-2, with 7 bases that match TRBD1. Trimming at V came to 9 bases and at J to 8 bases, leaving 9 bases not matched to a gene. The CDR3 runs to 12 residues. CDR1 is SNHLY, CDR2 FYNNEI, per germline. The CDR3 protein is CASKQGTEGYTF. CDR3 nucleotides: TGTGCCAGTAAACAGGGGACGGAAGGCTACACCTTC.

The sample holds one count of this clonotype. The chain links TRBV20-1 to TRBJ1-4; perhaps TRBD1 as D (5 bases). The CDR3 spans 12 residues. V was trimmed by 4 bases and J by 8 bases, leaving 11 bases between them. Germline-derived CDR1 and CDR2 are DFQATT and SNEGSKA (reference sequence). The CDR3 sequence: CSAIWQGEKLFF. The CDR3 coding sequence is TGCAGTGCTATATGGCAGGGAGAAAAACTGTTTTTT.

This clonotype showed up just a few times. The chain joins TRBV29-1 to TRBJ2-3; weak D call: TRBD2 (6 bases). Between the trimmed V and J ends, which lost 6 bases and 0 bases, there was a span of 13 bases. The CDR3 contains 14 residues. Germline V gives CDR1 SQVTM, CDR2 ANQGSEA. The DNA of the CDR3 is TGCAGCGTCTCAGGAGGGGCGAGCACAGATACGCAGTATTTT. Translation gives CSVSGGASTDTQYF.